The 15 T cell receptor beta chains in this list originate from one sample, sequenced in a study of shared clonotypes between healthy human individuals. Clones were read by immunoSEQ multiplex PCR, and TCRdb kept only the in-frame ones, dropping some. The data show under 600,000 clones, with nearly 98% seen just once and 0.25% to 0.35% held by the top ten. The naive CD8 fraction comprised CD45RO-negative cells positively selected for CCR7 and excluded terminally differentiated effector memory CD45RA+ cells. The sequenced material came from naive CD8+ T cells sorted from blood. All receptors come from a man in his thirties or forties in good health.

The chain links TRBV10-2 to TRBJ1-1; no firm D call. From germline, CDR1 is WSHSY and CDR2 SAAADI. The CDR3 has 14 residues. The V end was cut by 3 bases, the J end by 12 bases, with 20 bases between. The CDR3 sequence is CASSDPDKEPGTFF. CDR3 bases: TGCGCCAGCAGTGATCCAGACAAAGAACCGGGGACTTTCTTT.

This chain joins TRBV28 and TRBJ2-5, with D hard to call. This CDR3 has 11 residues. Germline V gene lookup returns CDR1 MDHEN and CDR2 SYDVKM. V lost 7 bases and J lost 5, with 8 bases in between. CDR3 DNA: TGTGCCAGCATAGAACGGGAGACCCAGTACTTC. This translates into CASIERETQYF.

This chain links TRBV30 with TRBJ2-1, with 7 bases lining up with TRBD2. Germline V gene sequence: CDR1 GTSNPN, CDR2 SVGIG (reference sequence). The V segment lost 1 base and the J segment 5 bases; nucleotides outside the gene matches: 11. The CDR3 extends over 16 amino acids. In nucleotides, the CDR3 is TGTGCCTGGAGTGGGTTGGCGGCGGGAGCCAACAATGAGCAGTTCTTC. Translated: CAWSGLAAGANNEQFF.

The CDR3 DNA reads TGTGCCAGCAGTTTGCGGGATCCGTACGAGCAGTACTTC. Translating it yields CASSLRDPYEQYF. The V and J genes are TRBV27 and TRBJ2-7; TRBD2 is a possible D gene (6 bases). The germline V gene encodes CDR1 MNHEY and CDR2 SMNVEV (reference sequence). Trimming took 3 bases from V and 4 from J, leaving 10 bases between them. The CDR3 spans 13 residues.

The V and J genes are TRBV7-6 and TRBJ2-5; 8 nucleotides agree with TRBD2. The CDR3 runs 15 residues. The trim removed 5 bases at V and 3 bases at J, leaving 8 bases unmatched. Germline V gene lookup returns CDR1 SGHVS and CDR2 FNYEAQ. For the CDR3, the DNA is TGTGCCAGCAGCACACTCACTAGCGGTGAAGAGACCCAGTACTTC. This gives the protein CASSTLTSGEETQYF. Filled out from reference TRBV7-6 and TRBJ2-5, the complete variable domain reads GAGVSQSPRYKVTKRGQDVALRCDPISGHVSLYWYRQALGQGPEFLTYFNYEAQQDKSGLPNDRFSAERPEGSISTLTIQRTEQRDSAMYRCASSTLTSGEETQYFGPGTRLLVL.

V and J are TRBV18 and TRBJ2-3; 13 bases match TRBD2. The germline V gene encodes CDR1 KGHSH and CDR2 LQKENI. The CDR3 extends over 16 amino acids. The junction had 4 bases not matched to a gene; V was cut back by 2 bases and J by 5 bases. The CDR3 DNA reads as TGTGCCAGCTCACCAAGACTAGCGGGAGGCATAGATACGCAGTATTTT. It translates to CASSPRLAGGIDTQYF.

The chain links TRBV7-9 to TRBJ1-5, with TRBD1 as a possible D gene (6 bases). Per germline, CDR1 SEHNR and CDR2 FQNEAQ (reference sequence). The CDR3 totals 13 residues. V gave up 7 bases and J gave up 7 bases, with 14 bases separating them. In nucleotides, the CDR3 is TGTGCCAGCACATCCGGAGGGGGGCAGCCCCAGCATTTT. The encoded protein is CASTSGGGQPQHF.

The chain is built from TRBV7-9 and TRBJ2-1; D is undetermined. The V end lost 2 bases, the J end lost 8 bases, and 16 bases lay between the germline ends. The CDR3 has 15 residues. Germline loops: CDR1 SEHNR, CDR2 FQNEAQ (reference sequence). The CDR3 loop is CASSLLVSNGDEQFF. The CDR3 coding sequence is TGTGCCAGCAGCTTACTAGTTAGTAACGGCGATGAGCAGTTCTTC.

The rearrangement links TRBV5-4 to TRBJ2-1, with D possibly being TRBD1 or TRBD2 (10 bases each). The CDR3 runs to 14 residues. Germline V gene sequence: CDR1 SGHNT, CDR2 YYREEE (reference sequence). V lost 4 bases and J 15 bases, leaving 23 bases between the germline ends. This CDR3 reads CASSPRTSGTGAFF. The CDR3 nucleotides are TGTGCCAGCAGCCCACGAACTAGCGGGACAGGGGCGTTCTTC.

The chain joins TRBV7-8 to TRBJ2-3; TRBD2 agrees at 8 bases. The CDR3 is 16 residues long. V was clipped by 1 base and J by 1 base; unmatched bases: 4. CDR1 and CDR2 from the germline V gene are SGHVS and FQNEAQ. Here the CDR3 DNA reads TGTGCCAGCAGCTTAGTCGAACTAGCGGGCACAGATACGCAGTATTTT. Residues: CASSLVELAGTDTQYF. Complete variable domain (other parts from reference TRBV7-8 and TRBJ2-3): GAGVSQSPRYKVAKRGQDVALRCDPISGHVSLFWYQQALGQGPEFLTYFQNEAQLDKSGLPSDRFFAERPEGSVSTLKIQRTQQEDSAVYLCASSLVELAGTDTQYFGPGTRLTVL.

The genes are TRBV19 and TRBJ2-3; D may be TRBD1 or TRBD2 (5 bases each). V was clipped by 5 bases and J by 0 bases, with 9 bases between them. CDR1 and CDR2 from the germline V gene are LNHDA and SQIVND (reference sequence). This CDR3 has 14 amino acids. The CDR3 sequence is CASSRDPSTDTQYF. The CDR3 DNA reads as TGTGCCAGTAGTCGGGACCCAAGCACAGATACGCAGTATTTT.

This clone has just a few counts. The DNA for the CDR3 is TGTGCCAGCAGCACCCCCGTAGCGGGAGGGGGCGCAGATACGCAGTATTTT. Amino acids: CASSTPVAGGGADTQYF. This sequence joins TRBV7-6 and TRBJ2-3; TRBD2 agrees at 11 bases. Germline assignment: CDR1 SGHVS and CDR2 FNYEAQ. V shed 5 bases and J 4 bases; nucleotides not matched to a gene: 11. The CDR3 extends over 17 amino acids.

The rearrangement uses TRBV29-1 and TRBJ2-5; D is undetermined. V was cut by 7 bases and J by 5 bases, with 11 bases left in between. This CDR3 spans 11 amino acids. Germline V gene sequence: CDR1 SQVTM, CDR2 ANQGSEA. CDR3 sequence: CSGVEMETQYF. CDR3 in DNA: TGCAGCGGGGTAGAAATGGAGACCCAGTACTTC.

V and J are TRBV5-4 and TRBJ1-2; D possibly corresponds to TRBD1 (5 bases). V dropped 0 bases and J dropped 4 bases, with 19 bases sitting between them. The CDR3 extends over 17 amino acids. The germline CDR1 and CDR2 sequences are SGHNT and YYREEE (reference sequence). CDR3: CASSLAGSGGALYGYTF. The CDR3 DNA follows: TGTGCCAGCAGCTTGGCGGGTTCAGGAGGGGCCCTCTATGGCTACACCTTC.

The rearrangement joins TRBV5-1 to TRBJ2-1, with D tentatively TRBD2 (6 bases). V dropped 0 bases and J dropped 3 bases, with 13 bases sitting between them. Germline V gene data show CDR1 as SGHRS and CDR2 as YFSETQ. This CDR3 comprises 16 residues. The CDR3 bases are TGCGCCAGCAGCTTGGCCCCCGGGAGTCTCTACAATGAGCAGTTCTTC. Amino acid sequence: CASSLAPGSLYNEQFF.